This T cell receptor (beta chain) was identified in a study of shared clonotypes between healthy human individuals. Libraries were prepared by immunoSEQ multiplex PCR; TCRdb keeps only in-frame clonotypes and omits some of them. The sample consists of over 1.5 million clones, 98% of them appearing once. CDR3 length equals 16 residues. V gave up 0 bases and J gave up 4 bases, with 16 bases separating them. Germline CDR1 reads SGHRS; CDR2 reads YFSETQ. What was sequenced was naive CD4+ T cells sorted from blood. Subset of the sample: CD45RA+ positively selected. This chain joins TRBV5-1 and TRBJ1-1; D is perhaps TRBD1 (5 bases). The clonotype was recovered from a man under 40 in good health. In nucleotides, the CDR3 is TGCGCCAGCAGCTTGGCCGTTGGGGGGAGAGGCACTGAAGCTTTCTTT. This translates into CASSLAVGGRGTEAFF.